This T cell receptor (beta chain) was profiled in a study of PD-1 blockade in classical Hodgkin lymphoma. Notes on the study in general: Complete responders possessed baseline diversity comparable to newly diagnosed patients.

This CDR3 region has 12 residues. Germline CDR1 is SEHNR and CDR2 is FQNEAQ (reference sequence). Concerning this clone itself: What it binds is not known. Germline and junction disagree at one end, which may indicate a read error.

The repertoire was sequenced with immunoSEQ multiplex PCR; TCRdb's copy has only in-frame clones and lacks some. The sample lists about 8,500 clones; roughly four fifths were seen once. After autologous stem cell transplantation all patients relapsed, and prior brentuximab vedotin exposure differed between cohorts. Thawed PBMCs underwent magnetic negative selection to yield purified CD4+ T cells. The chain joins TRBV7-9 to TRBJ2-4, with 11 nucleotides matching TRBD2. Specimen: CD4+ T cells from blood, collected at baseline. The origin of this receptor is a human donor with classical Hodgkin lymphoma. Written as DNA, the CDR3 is TGTGCCAGCAGCTCGGGACTAGCGGTTCAAGTCTTC. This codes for CASSSGLAVQVF.